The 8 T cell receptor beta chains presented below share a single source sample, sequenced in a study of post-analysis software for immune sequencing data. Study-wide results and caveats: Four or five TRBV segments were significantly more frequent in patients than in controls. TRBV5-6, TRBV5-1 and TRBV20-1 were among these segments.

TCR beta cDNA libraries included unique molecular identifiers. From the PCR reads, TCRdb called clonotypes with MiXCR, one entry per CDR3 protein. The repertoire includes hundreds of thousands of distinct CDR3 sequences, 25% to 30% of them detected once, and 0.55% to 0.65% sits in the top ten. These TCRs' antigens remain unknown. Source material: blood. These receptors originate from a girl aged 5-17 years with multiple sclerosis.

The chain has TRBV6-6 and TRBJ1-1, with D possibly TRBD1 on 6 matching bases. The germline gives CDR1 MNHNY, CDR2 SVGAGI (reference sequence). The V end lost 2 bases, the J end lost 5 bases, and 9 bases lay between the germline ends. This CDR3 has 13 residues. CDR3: CASSYNRATEAFF. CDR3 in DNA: TGTGCCAGCAGTTACAACAGGGCTACTGAAGCTTTCTTT.

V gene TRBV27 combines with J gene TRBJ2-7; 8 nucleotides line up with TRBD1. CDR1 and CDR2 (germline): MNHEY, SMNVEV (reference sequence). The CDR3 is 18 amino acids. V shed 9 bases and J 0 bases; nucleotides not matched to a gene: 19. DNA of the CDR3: TGTGCCAGTCGTCGAATGATGAACCGGGACAGGAGCTCCTACGAGCAGTACTTC. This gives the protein CASRRMMNRDRSSYEQYF.

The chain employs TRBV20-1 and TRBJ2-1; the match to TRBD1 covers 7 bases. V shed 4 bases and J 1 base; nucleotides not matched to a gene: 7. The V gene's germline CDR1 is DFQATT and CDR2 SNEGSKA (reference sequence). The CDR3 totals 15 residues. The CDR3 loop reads CSATDNRGSYNEQFF. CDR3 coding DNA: TGCAGTGCTACGGACAACAGGGGTTCCTACAATGAGCAGTTCTTC.

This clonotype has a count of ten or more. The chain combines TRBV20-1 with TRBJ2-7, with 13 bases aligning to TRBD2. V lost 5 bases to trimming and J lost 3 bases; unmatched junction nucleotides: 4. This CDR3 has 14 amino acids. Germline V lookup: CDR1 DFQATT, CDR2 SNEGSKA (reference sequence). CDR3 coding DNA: TGCAGTGCTGCAGGACTAGCGGGGGTCTACGAGCAGTACTTC. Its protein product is CSAAGLAGVYEQYF.

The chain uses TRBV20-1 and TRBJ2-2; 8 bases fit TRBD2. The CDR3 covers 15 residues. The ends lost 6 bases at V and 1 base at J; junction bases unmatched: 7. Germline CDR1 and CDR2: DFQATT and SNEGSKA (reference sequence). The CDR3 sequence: CSARTSGGNTGELFF. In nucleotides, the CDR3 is TGCAGTGCCCGGACCAGCGGGGGGAACACCGGGGAGCTGTTTTTT.

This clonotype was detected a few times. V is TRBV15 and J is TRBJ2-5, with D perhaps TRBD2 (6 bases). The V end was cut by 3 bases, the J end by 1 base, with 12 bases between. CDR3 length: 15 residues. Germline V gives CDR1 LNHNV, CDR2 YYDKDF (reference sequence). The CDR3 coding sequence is TGTGCCACCAGCAGCGGGGGTAGCCCCCAAGAGACCCAGTACTTC. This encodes CATSSGGSPQETQYF.

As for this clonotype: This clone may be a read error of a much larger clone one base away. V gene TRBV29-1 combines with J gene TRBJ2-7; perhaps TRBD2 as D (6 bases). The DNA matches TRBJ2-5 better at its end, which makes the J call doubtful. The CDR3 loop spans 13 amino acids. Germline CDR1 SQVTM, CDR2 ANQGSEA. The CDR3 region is CRVALGAGETQYF. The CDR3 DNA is TGCCGCGTGGCACTTGGAGCGGGAGAGACCCAGTACTTC.

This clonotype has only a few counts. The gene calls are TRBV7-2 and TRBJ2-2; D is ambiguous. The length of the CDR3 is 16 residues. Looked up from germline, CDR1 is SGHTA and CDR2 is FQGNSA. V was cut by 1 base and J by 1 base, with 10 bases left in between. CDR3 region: CASSLVVGGNTGELFF. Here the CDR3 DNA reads TGTGCCAGCAGCTTAGTTGTGGGCGGGAACACCGGGGAGCTGTTTTTT.